The present T cell receptor beta chain was sequenced within a study of T-cell memory formation after mild COVID-19. Germline V gene lookup returns CDR1 SGHTA and CDR2 FQGTGA. This CDR3 spans 13 amino acids. V shed 4 bases and J shed 4 bases, with 10 bases lying between them. 5'RACE, which relied on constant-segment primers, yielded TCR alpha and TCR beta cDNA libraries carrying sample barcodes and UMIs. One entry per CDR3 protein, called by TCRdb with MiXCR from the 5' RACE reads. The sample has roughly 200,000 distinct CDR3 sequences; about 17% are singletons. Sequencing input: PBMCs or a T cell subset sorted from them (not recorded which). The TCR comes from an adult woman who had mild COVID-19 (a few samples of this study predate the infection). Cell type and time point are not known. The J gene is TRBJ1-1, the V gene TRBV7-3, with D unclear. CDR3 coding DNA: TGTGCCAGCAGCTCCCTGTCGGGCACTGAAGCTTTCTTT. This encodes CASSSLSGTEAFF.